A single sample is the source of the 24 T cell receptor beta chains below, sequenced in a study of Ad26.COV2.S vaccination and SARS-CoV-2 variants. Generated by immunoSEQ multiplex PCR, the TCRdb table keeps only in-frame clones and is missing some. Here the sample spans some 390,000 clones, about 88% being singletons. The treatment here: about 20 received Ad26.COV2.S at low or high dose, single or two shots; about 5 received placebo; per-sample allocation not given. Samples were taken on day 63 after the first vaccine or placebo injection. The sample was peripheral blood, taken in a trial of Ad26.COV2.S vaccine versus placebo. The source is a person between 18 and 59 years old who received the Ad26.COV2.S COVID-19 vaccine or a placebo.

The genes are TRBV4-1 and TRBJ2-4, with 9 bases aligning to TRBD1. The CDR3 sequence is 17 residues long. V trimming: 6 bases; J trimming: 0 bases; junction bases outside the gene matches: 9. Germline CDR1 MGHRA, CDR2 YSYEKL. This chain's CDR3 is CASRGMGQGVAKNIQYF. CDR3 DNA sequence: TGCGCCAGCAGGGGGATGGGACAGGGAGTAGCCAAAAACATTCAGTACTTC.

The chain combines TRBV4-3 with TRBJ2-1, with a weak D call TRBD2 (5 bases). The CDR3 is 15 amino acids. V gave up 0 bases and J gave up 6 bases, with 12 bases separating them. The germline gives CDR1 LGHNA, CDR2 YSLEER. The CDR3 is CASSQDLAPFNEQFF. The CDR3 DNA follows: TGCGCCAGCAGCCAAGATCTAGCACCTTTCAATGAGCAGTTCTTC.

This clone was seen once. The chain joins TRBV9 to TRBJ2-1; D call uncertain. This CDR3 spans 12 amino acids. Germline CDR1 reads SGDLS; CDR2 reads YYNGEE. V was pared by 4 bases and J by 4 bases, with 6 bases between. The CDR3 DNA reads TGTGCCAGCAGCCCAGATTACAATGAGCAGTTCTTC. Translating gives CASSPDYNEQFF. The whole variable domain, remainder taken from reference TRBV9 and TRBJ2-1, is DSGVTQTPKHLITATGQRVTLRCSPRSGDLSVYWYQQSLDQGLQFLIQYYNGEERAKGNILERFSAQQFPDLHSELNLSSLELGDSALYFCASSPDYNEQFFGPGTRLTVL.

The chain couples TRBV2 to TRBJ2-7; TRBD1 matches at 7 bases. The J segment lost 1 base and the V segment lost 8 bases, leaving 5 bases of the junction unmatched. Looked up from germline, CDR1 is SNHLY and CDR2 is FYNNEI. The CDR3 spans 13 residues. This chain's CDR3 is CASHRQGSYEQYF. The CDR3 DNA is TGTGCCAGCCACAGACAGGGATCCTACGAGCAGTACTTC.

This chain connects TRBV7-2 to TRBJ2-3; 9 bases are a match to TRBD2. V was clipped by 1 base and J by 6 bases; unmatched bases: 11. CDR3 length equals 17 residues. Germline V gene sequence: CDR1 SGHTA, CDR2 FQGNSA. In DNA form, the CDR3 reads TGTGCCAGCAGCTTAGGGAGGGTAGCGGGGGCACCGGATACGCAGTATTTT. Its protein is CASSLGRVAGAPDTQYF. Using reference TRBV7-2 and TRBJ2-3 for the parts outside the CDR3, the full variable domain is GAGVSQSPSNKVTEKGKDVELRCDPISGHTALYWYRQSLGQGLEFLIYFQGNSAPDKSGLPSDRFSAERTGGSVSTLTIQRTQQEDSAVYLCASSLGRVAGAPDTQYFGPGTRLTVL.

The chain recombines TRBV5-8 with TRBJ2-7; 8 bases line up with TRBD1. Germline-derived CDR1 and CDR2 are SGHTS and YDEGEE. This CDR3 spans 17 amino acids. The V segment lost 6 bases and the J segment 6 bases; nucleotides outside the gene matches: 20. Here the CDR3 reads CASTLRTGTNGAGEQYF. DNA of the CDR3: TGTGCCAGCACCCTTCGGACAGGGACAAATGGGGCCGGCGAGCAGTACTTC.

This sequence joins TRBV27 and TRBJ1-6, with TRBD1 matching over 10 bases. The CDR3 sequence is 14 residues long. J was trimmed by 9 bases and V by 5 bases; bases with no gene match: 4. Germline lookup yields CDR1 MNHEY and CDR2 SMNVEV (reference sequence). The DNA for the CDR3 is TGTGCCAGCAGTCCGACAGGGGGCGGTTCACCCCTCCACTTT. Translation gives CASSPTGGGSPLHF.

In DNA form, the CDR3 reads TGTGCCAGCAGCTTACGACCATCTTATGGCTACACCTTC. It specifies CASSLRPSYGYTF. The chain has TRBV5-8 and TRBJ1-2; the D is unclear. Germline-derived CDR1 and CDR2 are SGHTS and YDEGEE. Trimming took off 2 bases at V and 5 bases at J, with 10 bases between the two ends. This CDR3 is 13 amino acids long.

The genes are TRBV5-1 and TRBJ1-6; D is unclear. This CDR3 has 15 amino acids. With 2 bases removed from V and 0 bases from J, the gap between germline ends came to 6 bases. Germline V gives CDR1 SGHRS, CDR2 YFSETQ. The CDR3 region has the DNA TGCGCCAGCAGCTTTAGGAGCTCCTATAATTCACCCCTCCACTTT. Its protein product is CASSFRSSYNSPLHF.

V is TRBV7-9 and J is TRBJ2-2; possibly TRBD1 for D (5 bases). Trimming shortened V by 5 bases and J by 4 bases, and 11 bases separated the two germline ends. The CDR3 loop spans 14 amino acids. Germline loops: CDR1 SEHNR, CDR2 FQNEAQ (reference sequence). Here the CDR3 reads CASSGRVGTGELFF. The CDR3 DNA sequence: TGTGCCAGCAGCGGCAGGGTGGGCACCGGGGAGCTGTTTTTT. The variable domain in full, completed from reference TRBV7-9 and TRBJ2-2, reads DTGVSQNPRHKITKRGQNVTFRCDPISEHNRLYWYRQTLGQGPEFLTYFQNEAQLEKSRLLSDRFSAERPKGSFSTLEIQRTEQGDSAMYLCASSGRVGTGELFFGEGSRLTVL.

The J gene is TRBJ2-5, the V gene TRBV9; 10 bases agree with TRBD2. Germline V lookup: CDR1 SGDLS, CDR2 YYNGEE. V lost 1 base and J lost 5; bases outside the gene matches: 5. CDR3 length: 15 amino acids. The CDR3 reads CASSVLAGAGETQYF. For the CDR3, the DNA is TGTGCCAGCAGCGTACTAGCGGGGGCCGGGGAGACCCAGTACTTC.

V gene TRBV28 combines with J gene TRBJ2-5, with D hard to call. V shed 2 bases and J shed 5 bases, with 6 bases lying between them. Looked up from germline, CDR1 is MDHEN and CDR2 is SYDVKM. The CDR3 runs to 12 residues. CDR3 amino acids: CASSLNEETQYF. The DNA of the CDR3 is TGTGCCAGCAGTTTAAATGAGGAGACCCAGTACTTC.

The chain is built from TRBV7-6 and TRBJ2-5, with TRBD1 matching 7 bases. The trim removed 5 bases at V and 3 bases at J, leaving 12 bases unmatched. The CDR3 has 16 amino acids. Germline CDR1 SGHVS, CDR2 FNYEAQ. This CDR3 is CASSLTRGQRKETQYF. The CDR3 bases are TGTGCCAGCAGCCTCACCAGGGGACAGAGGAAAGAGACCCAGTACTTC.

CDR3 sequence: CASSSIAADNYGYTF. The DNA of the CDR3 is TGTGCCAGCAGCTCTATAGCGGCAGATAACTATGGCTACACCTTC. The chain joins TRBV5-4 to TRBJ1-2; D ambiguous. Between the trimmed V and J ends, which lost 3 bases and 1 base, there was a span of 13 bases. Germline assignment: CDR1 SGHNT and CDR2 YYREEE (reference sequence). This CDR3 has 15 residues.

The rearrangement joins TRBV5-1 to TRBJ2-7; D perhaps matches TRBD2 (5 bases). CDR3 length equals 15 residues. The V end was cut by 0 bases, the J end by 2 bases, with 12 bases between. CDR1 SGHRS and CDR2 YFSETQ come from the germline V gene. The CDR3 DNA is TGCGCCAGCAGCTTGGGAGGGCCCCTGACCTACGAGCAGTACTTC. It translates to CASSLGGPLTYEQYF. The entire variable domain, with the rest obtained from reference TRBV5-1 and TRBJ2-7, is as follows: KAGVTQTPRYLIKTRGQQVTLSCSPISGHRSVSWYQQTPGQGLQFLFEYFSETQRNKGNFPGRFSGRQFSNSRSEMNVSTLELGDSALYLCASSLGGPLTYEQYFGPGTRLTVT.

The chain recombines TRBV7-9 with TRBJ1-1; perhaps TRBD1 as D (6 bases). V gave up 3 bases and J gave up 3 bases, with 14 bases separating them. Germline-derived CDR1 and CDR2 are SEHNR and FQNEAQ (reference sequence). The CDR3 covers 15 residues. CDR3 coding DNA: TGTGCCAGCAGCTTTGGGGGGGCGAGGTACACTGAAGCTTTCTTT. Encoded protein: CASSFGGARYTEAFF. Based on the CDR3 plus reference TRBV7-9 and TRBJ1-1, the full variable domain is DTGVSQNPRHKITKRGQNVTFRCDPISEHNRLYWYRQTLGQGPEFLTYFQNEAQLEKSRLLSDRFSAERPKGSFSTLEIQRTEQGDSAMYLCASSFGGARYTEAFFGQGTRLTVV.

The J gene is TRBJ1-2, the V gene TRBV27; possible D gene TRBD1, 5 bases. The length of the CDR3 is 14 residues. Germline lookup yields CDR1 MNHEY and CDR2 SMNVEV (reference sequence). V was shortened by 6 bases and J by 7 bases, with 18 bases between the two germline ends. In DNA form, the CDR3 reads TGTGCCAGCAGGGGGGGTGGGACGGCTTTTGGCTACACCTTC. Amino acid sequence: CASRGGGTAFGYTF.

This clone was observed once. V usage is TRBV5-4 and J usage is TRBJ2-7; D unresolved. The CDR3 consists of 13 residues. Germline V lookup: CDR1 SGHNT, CDR2 YYREEE (reference sequence). Trimming took 0 bases from V and 7 from J, leaving 11 bases between them. The CDR3 DNA reads TGTGCCAGCAGCTTGGATCCCACGTCTGAGCAGTACTTC. This encodes CASSLDPTSEQYF.

This rearrangement joins TRBV5-1 to TRBJ2-3; TRBD2 is a possible D gene (6 bases). Trimming removed 0 bases from V and 0 bases from J, with 11 bases in between. Germline V lookup: CDR1 SGHRS, CDR2 YFSETQ. The CDR3 is 16 amino acids. The CDR3 spells CASSLDPAGSTDTQYF. The CDR3 DNA reads as TGCGCCAGCAGCTTGGATCCAGCGGGCAGCACAGATACGCAGTATTTT.

The chain has TRBV5-6 and TRBJ1-2; D perhaps matches TRBD1 (5 bases). The CDR3 is made up of 13 amino acids. CDR1 and CDR2 from the germline V gene are SGHDT and YYEEEE. Between the trimmed V and J ends, which lost 0 bases and 8 bases, there was a span of 11 bases. CDR3 sequence (DNA): TGTGCCAGCAGCTTGGATCCAGGGCGCGGCTACACCTTC. Translation: CASSLDPGRGYTF.

The chain has TRBV3-1 (or the pseudogene TRBV3-2) and TRBJ1-2; D perhaps matches TRBD1 (5 bases). CDR1 is LGHDT and CDR2 is YNNKEL in the germline V gene (reference sequence). Trimming took 1 base from V and 4 from J, leaving 16 bases between them. This CDR3 region has 16 residues. The CDR3 loop reads CASSQGPWGGAYGYTF. DNA for the CDR3: TGTGCCAGCAGCCAAGGACCCTGGGGGGGAGCCTATGGCTACACCTTC.

This clone appeared a single time. V and J are TRBV19 and TRBJ2-3, with D perhaps matching TRBD1 or TRBD2 (5 bases each). The V gene lost 4 bases and the J gene lost 7 bases, with 15 bases spanning the gap. The germline gives CDR1 LNHDA, CDR2 SQIVND (reference sequence). The CDR3 totals 14 residues. CDR3 loop: CASSRDQKGNTQYF. The CDR3 region has the DNA TGTGCCAGTAGTAGGGACCAAAAAGGGAATACGCAGTATTTT. Complete variable domain (other parts from reference TRBV19 and TRBJ2-3): DGGITQSPKYLFRKEGQNVTLSCEQNLNHDAMYWYRQDPGQGLRLIYYSQIVNDFQKGDIAEGYSVSREKKESFPLTVTSAQKNPTAFYLCASSRDQKGNTQYFGPGTRLTVL.

The rearrangement uses TRBV2 and TRBJ1-3; D not resolved. The CDR3 has 14 residues. In germline, CDR1 is SNHLY, CDR2 FYNNEI. V lost 8 bases to trimming and J lost 0 bases, with 11 bases between them. This CDR3 reads CASALGNSGNTIYF. In DNA form, the CDR3 reads TGTGCCAGCGCCTTGGGGAACTCTGGAAACACCATATATTTT.

The rearrangement joins TRBV4-2 to TRBJ2-1; 8 nucleotides agree with TRBD1. The CDR3 is 18 amino acids. The germline V gene encodes CDR1 LGHNA and CDR2 YNFKEQ. V lost 0 bases to trimming and J lost 2 bases; unmatched junction nucleotides: 9. The CDR3 region has the DNA TGTGCCAGCAGCCAAGAGGGTAGGGACAGGTCCCCCTACAATGAGCAGTTCTTC. It yields the protein CASSQEGRDRSPYNEQFF.